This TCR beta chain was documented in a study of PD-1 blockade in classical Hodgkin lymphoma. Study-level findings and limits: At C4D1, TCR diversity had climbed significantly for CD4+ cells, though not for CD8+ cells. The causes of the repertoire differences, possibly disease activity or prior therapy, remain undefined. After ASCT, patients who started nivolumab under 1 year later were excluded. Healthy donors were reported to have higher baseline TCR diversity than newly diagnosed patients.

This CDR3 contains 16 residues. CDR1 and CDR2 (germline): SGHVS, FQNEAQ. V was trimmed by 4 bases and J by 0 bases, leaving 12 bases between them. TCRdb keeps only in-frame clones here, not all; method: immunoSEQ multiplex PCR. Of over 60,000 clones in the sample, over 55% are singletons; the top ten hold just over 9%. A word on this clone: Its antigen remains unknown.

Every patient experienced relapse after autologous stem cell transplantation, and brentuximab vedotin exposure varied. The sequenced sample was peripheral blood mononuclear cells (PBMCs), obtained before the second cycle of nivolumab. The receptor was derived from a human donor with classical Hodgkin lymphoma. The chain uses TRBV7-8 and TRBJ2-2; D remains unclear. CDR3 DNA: TGTGCCAGCAGCTCTAGGACGGCCGCGAACACCGGGGAGCTGTTTTTT. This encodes CASSSRTAANTGELFF.